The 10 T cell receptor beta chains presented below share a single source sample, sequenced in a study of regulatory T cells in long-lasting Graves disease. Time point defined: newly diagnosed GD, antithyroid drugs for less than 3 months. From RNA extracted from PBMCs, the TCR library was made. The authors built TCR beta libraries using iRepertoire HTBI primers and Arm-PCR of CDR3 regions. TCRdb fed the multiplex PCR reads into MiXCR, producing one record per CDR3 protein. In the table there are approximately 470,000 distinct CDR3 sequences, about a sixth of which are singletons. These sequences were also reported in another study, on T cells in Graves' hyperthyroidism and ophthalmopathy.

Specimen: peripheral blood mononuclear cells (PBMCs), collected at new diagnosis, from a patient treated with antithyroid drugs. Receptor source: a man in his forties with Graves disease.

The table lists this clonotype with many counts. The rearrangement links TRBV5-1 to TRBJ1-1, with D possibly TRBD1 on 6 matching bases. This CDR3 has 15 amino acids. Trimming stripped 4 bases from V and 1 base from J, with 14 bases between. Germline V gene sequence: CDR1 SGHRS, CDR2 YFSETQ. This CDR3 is CASSKGGVGNTEAFF. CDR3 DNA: TGCGCCAGCAGCAAGGGGGGGGTTGGGAACACTGAAGCTTTCTTT. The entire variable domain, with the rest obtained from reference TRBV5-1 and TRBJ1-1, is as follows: KAGVTQTPRYLIKTRGQQVTLSCSPISGHRSVSWYQQTPGQGLQFLFEYFSETQRNKGNFPGRFSGRQFSNSRSEMNVSTLELGDSALYLCASSKGGVGNTEAFFGQGTRLTVV.

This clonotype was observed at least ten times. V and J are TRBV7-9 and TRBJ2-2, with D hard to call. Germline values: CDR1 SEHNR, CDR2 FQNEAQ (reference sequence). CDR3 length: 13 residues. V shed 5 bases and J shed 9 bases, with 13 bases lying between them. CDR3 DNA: TGTGCCAGCAGCCCCCGATACTTTAGGGAGCTGTTTTTT. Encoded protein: CASSPRYFRELFF.

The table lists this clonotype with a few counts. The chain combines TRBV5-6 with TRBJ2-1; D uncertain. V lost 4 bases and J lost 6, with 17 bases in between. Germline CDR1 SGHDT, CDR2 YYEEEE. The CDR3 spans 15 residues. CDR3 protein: CASSPGRLGTNEQFF. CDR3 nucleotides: TGTGCCAGCAGCCCCGGCAGGTTGGGAACCAATGAGCAGTTCTTC.

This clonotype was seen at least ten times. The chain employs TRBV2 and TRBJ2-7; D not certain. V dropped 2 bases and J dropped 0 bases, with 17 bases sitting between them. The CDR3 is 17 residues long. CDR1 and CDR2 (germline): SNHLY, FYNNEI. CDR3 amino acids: CASSEIGDTPVSYEQYF. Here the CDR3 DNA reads TGTGCCAGCAGTGAAATCGGAGACACACCTGTCTCCTACGAGCAGTACTTC.

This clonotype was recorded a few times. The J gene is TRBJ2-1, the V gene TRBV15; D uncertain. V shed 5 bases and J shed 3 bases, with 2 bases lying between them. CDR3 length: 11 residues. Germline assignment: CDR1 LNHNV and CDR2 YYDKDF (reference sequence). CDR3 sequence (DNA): TGTGCCACCAGCGACTACAATGAGCAGTTCTTC. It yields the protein CATSDYNEQFF.

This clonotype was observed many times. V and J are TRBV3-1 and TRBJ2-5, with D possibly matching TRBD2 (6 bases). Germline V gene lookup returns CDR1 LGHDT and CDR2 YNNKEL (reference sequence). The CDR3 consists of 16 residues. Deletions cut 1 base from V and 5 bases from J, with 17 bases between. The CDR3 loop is CASSQGLAGLGETQYF. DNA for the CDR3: TGTGCCAGCAGCCAAGGTCTCGCGGGACTTGGGGAGACCCAGTACTTC.

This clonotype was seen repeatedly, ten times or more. DNA for the CDR3: TGCGCCAGCAGCCCCCTGACAGGGGGCATTGACACCGGGGAGCTGTTTTTT. Amino acid sequence: CASSPLTGGIDTGELFF. The gene calls are TRBV5-1 and TRBJ2-2; 10 nucleotides line up with TRBD1. CDR1 is SGHRS, CDR2 YFSETQ, per germline. The CDR3 runs to 17 residues. Losses at the gene ends were 4 bases for V and 3 bases for J; bases not matched to a gene: 9.

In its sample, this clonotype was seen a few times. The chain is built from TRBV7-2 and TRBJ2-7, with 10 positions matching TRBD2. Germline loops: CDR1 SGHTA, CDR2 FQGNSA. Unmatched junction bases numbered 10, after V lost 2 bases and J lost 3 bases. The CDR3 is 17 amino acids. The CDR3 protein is CASSLKPASGRIYEQYF. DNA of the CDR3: TGTGCCAGCAGCTTAAAGCCGGCTAGCGGGAGAATCTACGAGCAGTACTTC.

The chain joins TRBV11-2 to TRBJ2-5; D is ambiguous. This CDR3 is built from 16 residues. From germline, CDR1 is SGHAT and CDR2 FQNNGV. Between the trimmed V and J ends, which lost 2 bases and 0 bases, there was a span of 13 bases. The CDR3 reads CASSLNLYSYQETQYF. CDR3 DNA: TGTGCCAGCAGCTTAAATTTGTACTCGTACCAAGAGACCCAGTACTTC.

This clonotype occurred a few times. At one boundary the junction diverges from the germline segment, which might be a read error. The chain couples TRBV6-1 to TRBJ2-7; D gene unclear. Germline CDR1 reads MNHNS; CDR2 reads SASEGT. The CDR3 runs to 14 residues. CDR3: CACSVLSTSYEQYF. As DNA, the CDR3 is TGTGCCTGCAGTGTTTTGTCGACTTCCTACGAGCAGTACTTC.